The 2 T cell receptor beta chains presented below share a single source sample, sequenced in a study of shared clonotypes between healthy human individuals. Libraries were prepared by immunoSEQ multiplex PCR; TCRdb keeps only in-frame clonotypes and omits some of them. The sample has approximately 2.5 million clones, more than 80% seen once. Sequenced input: naive CD4+ T cells sorted from blood. As for subset: CD45RA+ positively selected. The receptors stem from a man aged 18 to 29 in good health.

The genes are TRBV29-1 and TRBJ2-1; D may be TRBD2 (5 bases). With 3 bases removed from V and 0 bases from J, the gap between germline ends came to 9 bases. CDR3 size: 14 residues. Germline CDR1 reads SQVTM; CDR2 reads ANQGSEA. The CDR3 reads CSVDGVTSYNEQFF. CDR3 nucleotide sequence: TGCAGCGTTGACGGGGTTACCTCCTACAATGAGCAGTTCTTC.

J is TRBJ1-2 and V is TRBV18; D unclear. The CDR3 totals 16 residues. CDR1 and CDR2 (germline): KGHSH, LQKENI. V lost 6 bases and J 6 bases, leaving 23 bases between the germline ends. The CDR3 DNA reads TGTGCCAGCTCCCAGTTCCCTAGTGCTGTAGGAGATGGCTACACCTTC. Protein sequence: CASSQFPSAVGDGYTF.